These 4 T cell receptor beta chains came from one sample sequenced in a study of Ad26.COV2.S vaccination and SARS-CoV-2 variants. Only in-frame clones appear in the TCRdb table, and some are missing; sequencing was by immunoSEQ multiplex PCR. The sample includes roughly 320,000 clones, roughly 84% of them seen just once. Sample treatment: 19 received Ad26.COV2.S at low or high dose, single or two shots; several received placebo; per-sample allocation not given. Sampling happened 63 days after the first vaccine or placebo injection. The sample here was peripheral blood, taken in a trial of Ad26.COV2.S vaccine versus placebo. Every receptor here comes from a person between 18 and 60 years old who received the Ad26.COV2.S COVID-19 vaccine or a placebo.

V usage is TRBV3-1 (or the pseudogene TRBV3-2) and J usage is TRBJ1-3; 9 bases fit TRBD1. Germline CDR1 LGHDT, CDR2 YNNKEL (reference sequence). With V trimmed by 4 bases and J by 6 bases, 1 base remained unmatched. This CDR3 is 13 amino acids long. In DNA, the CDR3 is TGTGCCAGCAGCCGACAGGGGGAAAACACCATATATTTT. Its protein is CASSRQGENTIYF.

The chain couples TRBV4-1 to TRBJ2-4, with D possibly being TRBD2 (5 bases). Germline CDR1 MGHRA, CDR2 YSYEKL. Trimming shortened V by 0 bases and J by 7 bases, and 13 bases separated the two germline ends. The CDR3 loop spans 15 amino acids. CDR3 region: CASSQEVAGSNIQYF. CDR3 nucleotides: TGCGCCAGCAGCCAAGAGGTGGCGGGCTCGAACATTCAGTACTTC.

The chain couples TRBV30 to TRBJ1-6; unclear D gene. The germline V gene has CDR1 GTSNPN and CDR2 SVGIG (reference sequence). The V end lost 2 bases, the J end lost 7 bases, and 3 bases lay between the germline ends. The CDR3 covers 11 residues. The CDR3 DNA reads TGTGCCTGGAGTTCCAATTCACCCCTCCACTTT. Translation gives CAWSSNSPLHF.

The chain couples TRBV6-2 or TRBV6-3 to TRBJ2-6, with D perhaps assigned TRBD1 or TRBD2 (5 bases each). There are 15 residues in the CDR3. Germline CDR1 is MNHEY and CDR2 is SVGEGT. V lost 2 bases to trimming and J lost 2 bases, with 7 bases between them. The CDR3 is CASSYGGAGANVLTF. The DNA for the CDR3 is TGTGCCAGCAGTTACGGGGGAGCTGGGGCCAACGTCCTGACTTTC.